This is a list of T cell receptor beta chains from one sample in a study of T-cell memory formation after mild COVID-19. TCRdb re-derived calls from the 5' RACE reads in MiXCR, one entry per CDR3 protein. Of around 370,000 distinct CDR3 sequences in the sample, about 21% are singletons; the top ten hold approximately 12%. Sequenced input: PBMCs or a T cell subset sorted from them (not recorded which). The receptors were gathered from an adult woman who had mild COVID-19 (a few samples of this study predate the infection). Cell type and time point are not known. Both conserved end residues are part of each CDR3. D genes are given only for firm matches. Clone sizes are given selectively: once, few, many, or a class where the clone is expanded.

J | D | size | V | CDR3 | DNA
TRBJ2-7 | TRBD2 | few | TRBV6-5 | CASSYSGLGYEQYF | TGTGCCAGCAGTTACTCCGGACTAGGCTACGAGCAGTACTTC
TRBJ1-2 | - | few | TRBV12-3/TRBV12-4 | CASSLKAVYGYTF | TGTGCCAGCAGTTTAAAGGCAGTATATGGCTACACCTTC
TRBJ2-7 | - | few | TRBV6-6 | CASSYSSGSSYEQYF | TGTGCCAGCAGTTATAGTAGCGGTAGCTCCTACGAGCAGTACTTC
TRBJ2-3 | TRBD2 | many | TRBV4-1 | CASSPGPRGGRGPDTQYF | TGCGCCAGCAGCCCGGGCCCGCGGGGGGGCCGCGGGCCTGATACGCAGTATTTT
TRBJ2-7 | - | - | TRBV5-5 | CASSLVTAPSYEQYF | TGTGCCAGCAGCTTGGTAACAGCCCCCTCCTACGAGCAGTACTTC
TRBJ1-2 | - | - | TRBV12-3/TRBV12-4 | CASGNRVLYGYTF | TGTGCCAGCGGCAACAGGGTTCTTTATGGCTACACCTTC
TRBJ1-1 | - | - | TRBV18 | CASSPGLGHTEAFF | TGTGCCAGCTCACCAGGGCTGGGGCACACTGAAGCTTTCTTT
TRBJ2-1 | - | - | TRBV12-3/TRBV12-4 | CASSPPGAGVNNEQFF | TGTGCCAGCAGCCCCCCGGGGGCGGGGGTCAACAATGAGCAGTTCTTC
TRBJ2-7 | TRBD2 | - | TRBV3-1 | CASSRGLAGSSYEQYF | TGTGCCAGCAGCCGGGGACTAGCGGGGAGCTCCTACGAGCAGTACTTC
TRBJ2-2 | - | few | TRBV6-5 | CASTYTGAGELFF | TGTGCCAGCACTTATACCGGGGCCGGGGAGCTGTTTTTT
TRBJ2-5 | - | - | TRBV7-2 | CASSSLAQQETQYF | TGTGCCAGCAGCTCCTTGGCTCAACAAGAGACCCAGTACTTC
TRBJ2-5 | - | - | TRBV10-3 | CAIRGPVRETQYF | TGTGCCATCAGGGGTCCGGTCCGGGAGACCCAGTACTTC
TRBJ2-1 | TRBD2 | - | TRBV6-5 | CASSAPLSSGGFYNEQFF | TGTGCCAGCAGTGCCCCGCTAAGTAGCGGGGGGTTTTACAATGAGCAGTTCTTC
TRBJ1-2 | TRBD1 | - | TRBV20-1 | CSARLGQARDYGYTF | TGCAGTGCCCGCCTAGGACAGGCCCGGGACTATGGCTACACCTTC
TRBJ2-3 | - | few | TRBV4-1 | CASSTGQGITDTQYF | TGCGCCAGCAGCACCGGACAAGGGATCACAGATACGCAGTATTTT
TRBJ2-5 | - | few | TRBV30 | CAWSATDRQETQYF | TGTGCCTGGAGTGCCACAGACAGGCAAGAGACCCAGTACTTC
TRBJ1-2 | TRBD1 | - | TRBV4-3 | CASNFRTGTDGYTF | TGCGCCAGCAATTTCCGGACAGGGACGGATGGCTACACCTTC
TRBJ2-1 | TRBD2 | - | TRBV7-3 | CASSFTGGGSYNEQFF | TGTGCCAGCAGCTTCACGGGAGGGGGCTCCTACAATGAGCAGTTCTTC
TRBJ1-1 | TRBD1 | - | TRBV7-9 | CASSFGDRGEAFF | TGTGCCAGCAGCTTTGGGGACAGGGGTGAAGCTTTCTTT
TRBJ2-5 | - | - | TRBV11-3 | CASSLGLVGRETQYF | TGTGCCAGCAGCTTAGGCCTTGTCGGGAGAGAGACCCAGTACTTC
TRBJ1-2 | TRBD1 | few | TRBV4-2 | CASSQGTGGSNTF | TGTGCCAGCAGCCAAGGGACAGGGGGCAGTAACACCTTC
TRBJ2-7 | - | - | TRBV7-9 | CASSLAQRGASYEQYF | TGTGCCAGCAGCTTAGCGCAACGGGGGGCCAGCTACGAGCAGTACTTC
TRBJ1-5 | TRBD1 | few | TRBV2 | CASSDRGTGPQPQHF | TGTGCCAGCAGTGATAGAGGGACAGGGCCCCAGCCCCAGCATTTT
TRBJ1-5 | - | - | TRBV18 | CASSPPSSNQPQHF | TGTGCCAGCTCACCACCCAGTAGCAATCAGCCCCAGCATTTT
TRBJ1-4 | - | - | TRBV10-3 | CAISESSGRNEKLFF | TGTGCCATCAGTGAGTCGAGTGGTCGTAATGAAAAACTGTTTTTT